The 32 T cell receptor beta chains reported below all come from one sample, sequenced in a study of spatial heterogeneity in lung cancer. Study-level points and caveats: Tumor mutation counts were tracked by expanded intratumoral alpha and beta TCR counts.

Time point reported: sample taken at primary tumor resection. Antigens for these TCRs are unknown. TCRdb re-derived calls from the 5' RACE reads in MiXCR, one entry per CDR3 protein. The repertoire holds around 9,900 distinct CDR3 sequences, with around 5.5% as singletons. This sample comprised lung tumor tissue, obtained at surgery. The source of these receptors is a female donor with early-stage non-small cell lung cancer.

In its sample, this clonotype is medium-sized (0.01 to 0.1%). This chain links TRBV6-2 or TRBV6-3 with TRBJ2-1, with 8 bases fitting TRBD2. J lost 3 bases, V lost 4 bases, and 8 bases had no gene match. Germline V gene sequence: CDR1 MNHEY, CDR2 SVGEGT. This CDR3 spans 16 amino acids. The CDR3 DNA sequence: TGTGCCAGCAGTTTACTAGCGGAGGGGATCTACAATGAGCAGTTCTTC. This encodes CASSLLAEGIYNEQFF.

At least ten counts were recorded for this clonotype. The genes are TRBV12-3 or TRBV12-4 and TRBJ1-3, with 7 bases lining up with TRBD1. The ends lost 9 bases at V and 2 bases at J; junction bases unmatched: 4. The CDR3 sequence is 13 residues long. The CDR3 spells CASQGDTGNTIYF. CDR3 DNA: TGTGCCAGTCAGGGGGACACTGGAAACACCATATATTTT.

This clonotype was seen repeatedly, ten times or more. The DNA of the CDR3 is TGTGCCAGCAGCTTTTTGGCGAACACCGGGGAGCTGTTTTTT. Its protein product is CASSFLANTGELFF. The chain has TRBV11-1 and TRBJ2-2, with D unresolved. Trimming took off 3 bases at V and 0 bases at J, with 5 bases between the two ends. This CDR3 has 14 residues. CDR1 and CDR2 (germline): SGHAT, FQDESV (reference sequence).

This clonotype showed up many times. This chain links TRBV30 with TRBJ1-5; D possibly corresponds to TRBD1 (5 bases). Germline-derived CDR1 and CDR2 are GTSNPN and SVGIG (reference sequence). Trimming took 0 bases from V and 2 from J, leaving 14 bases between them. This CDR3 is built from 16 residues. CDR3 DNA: TGTGCCTGGAGTGTATTGGCCAGGGAGGGCAATCAGCCCCAGCATTTT. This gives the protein CAWSVLAREGNQPQHF.

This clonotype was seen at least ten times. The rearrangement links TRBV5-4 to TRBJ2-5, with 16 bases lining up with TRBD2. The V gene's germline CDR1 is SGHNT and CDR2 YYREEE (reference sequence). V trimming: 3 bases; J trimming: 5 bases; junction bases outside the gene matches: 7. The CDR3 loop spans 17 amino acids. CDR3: CASSSGTSGGGLETQYF. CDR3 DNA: TGTGCCAGCAGCTCCGGGACTAGCGGGGGGGGTTTGGAGACCCAGTACTTC.

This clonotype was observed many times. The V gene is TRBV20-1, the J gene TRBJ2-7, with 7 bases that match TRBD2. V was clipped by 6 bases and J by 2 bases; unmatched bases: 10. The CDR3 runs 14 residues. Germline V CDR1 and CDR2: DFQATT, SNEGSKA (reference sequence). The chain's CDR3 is CSARAGAGAYEQYF. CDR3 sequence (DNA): TGCAGTGCCCGCGCTGGGGCGGGAGCCTACGAGCAGTACTTC.

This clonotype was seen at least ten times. CDR3 bases: TGTGCCAGCAGCTCCGGGACTAGCGGGAGTGTGGGTGCGAATGAGCAGTTCTTC. Protein product: CASSSGTSGSVGANEQFF. The V and J genes are TRBV5-4 and TRBJ2-1, with 14 bases lining up with TRBD2. V lost 3 bases and J lost 7; bases outside the gene matches: 12. Looked up from germline, CDR1 is SGHNT and CDR2 is YYREEE (reference sequence). The CDR3 has 18 residues.

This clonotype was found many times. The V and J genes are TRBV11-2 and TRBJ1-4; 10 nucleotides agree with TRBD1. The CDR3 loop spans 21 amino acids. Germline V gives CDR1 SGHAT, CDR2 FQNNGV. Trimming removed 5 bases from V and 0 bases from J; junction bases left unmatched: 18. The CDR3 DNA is TGTGCCAGCAGCCTATTCCCCGGGACAGGGGTTCGGGCAACAACTAATGAAAAACTGTTTTTT. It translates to CASSLFPGTGVRATTNEKLFF.

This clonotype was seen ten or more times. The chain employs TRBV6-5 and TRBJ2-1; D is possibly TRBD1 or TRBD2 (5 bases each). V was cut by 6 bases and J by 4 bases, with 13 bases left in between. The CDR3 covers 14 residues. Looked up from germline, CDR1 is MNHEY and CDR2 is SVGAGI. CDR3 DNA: TGTGCCAGCAGGTCCGGGACGCCTTACAATGAGCAGTTCTTC. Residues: CASRSGTPYNEQFF.

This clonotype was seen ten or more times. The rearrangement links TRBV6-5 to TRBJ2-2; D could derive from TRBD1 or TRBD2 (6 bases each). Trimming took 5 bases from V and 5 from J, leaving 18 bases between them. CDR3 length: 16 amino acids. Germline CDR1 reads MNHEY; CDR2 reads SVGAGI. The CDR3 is CASSPRPGARTGELFF. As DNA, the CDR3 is TGTGCCAGCAGTCCCCGGCCGGGGGCGCGGACCGGGGAGCTGTTTTTT.

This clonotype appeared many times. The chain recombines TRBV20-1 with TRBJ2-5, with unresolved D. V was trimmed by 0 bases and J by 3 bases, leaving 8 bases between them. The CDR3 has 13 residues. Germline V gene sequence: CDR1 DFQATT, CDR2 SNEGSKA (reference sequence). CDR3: CSARDFEKETQYF. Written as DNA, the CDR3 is TGCAGTGCTAGAGATTTTGAGAAAGAGACCCAGTACTTC.

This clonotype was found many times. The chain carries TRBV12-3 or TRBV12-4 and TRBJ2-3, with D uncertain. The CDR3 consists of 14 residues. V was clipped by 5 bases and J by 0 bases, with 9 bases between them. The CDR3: CASSPPVSTDTQYF. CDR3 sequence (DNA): TGTGCCAGCAGTCCCCCTGTTAGCACAGATACGCAGTATTTT.

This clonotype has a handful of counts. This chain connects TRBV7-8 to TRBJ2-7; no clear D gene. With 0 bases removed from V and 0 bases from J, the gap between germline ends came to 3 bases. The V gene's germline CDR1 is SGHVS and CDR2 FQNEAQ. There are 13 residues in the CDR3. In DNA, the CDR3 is TGTGCCAGCAGCTTAGCAAGCTCCTACGAGCAGTACTTC. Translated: CASSLASSYEQYF.

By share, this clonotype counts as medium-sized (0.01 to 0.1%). The CDR3 region is CSARKVPHVTGELFF. As DNA, the CDR3 is TGCAGTGCTAGGAAGGTTCCGCATGTCACCGGGGAGCTGTTTTTT. The V call is TRBV20-1, the J call TRBJ2-2; no firm D call. CDR1 DFQATT and CDR2 SNEGSKA come from the germline V gene (reference sequence). The CDR3 has 15 residues. The V and J ends lost 3 bases and 4 bases respectively, with 15 bases between them.

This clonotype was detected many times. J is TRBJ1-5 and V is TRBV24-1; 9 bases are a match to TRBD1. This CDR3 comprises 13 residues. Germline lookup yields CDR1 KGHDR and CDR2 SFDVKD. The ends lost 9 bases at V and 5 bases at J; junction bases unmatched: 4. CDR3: CATSDRGDQPQHF. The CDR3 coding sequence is TGTGCCACCTCTGACAGGGGGGATCAGCCCCAGCATTTT.

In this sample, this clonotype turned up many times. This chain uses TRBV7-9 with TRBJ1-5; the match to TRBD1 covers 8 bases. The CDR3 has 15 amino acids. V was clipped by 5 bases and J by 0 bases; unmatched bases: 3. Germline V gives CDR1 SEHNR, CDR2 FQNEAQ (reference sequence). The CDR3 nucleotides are TGTGCCAGCAGCCGACAGGGGAATAGCAATCAGCCCCAGCATTTT. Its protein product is CASSRQGNSNQPQHF. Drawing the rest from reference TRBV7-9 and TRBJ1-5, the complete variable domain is DTGVSQNPRHKITKRGQNVTFRCDPISEHNRLYWYRQTLGQGPEFLTYFQNEAQLEKSRLLSDRFSAERPKGSFSTLEIQRTEQGDSAMYLCASSRQGNSNQPQHFGDGTRLSIL.

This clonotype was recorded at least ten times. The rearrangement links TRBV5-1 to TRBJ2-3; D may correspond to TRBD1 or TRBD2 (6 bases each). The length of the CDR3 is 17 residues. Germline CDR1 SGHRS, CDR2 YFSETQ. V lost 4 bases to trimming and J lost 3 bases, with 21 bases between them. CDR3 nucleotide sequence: TGCGCCAGCAGCCGCATACCGATGGGGGGCGTGACAGATACGCAGTATTTT. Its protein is CASSRIPMGGVTDTQYF.

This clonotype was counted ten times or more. DNA for the CDR3: TGCAGTGCCAGTACTAGCAGTCGATACAATGAGCAGTTCTTC. Translating gives CSASTSSRYNEQFF. The rearrangement links TRBV20-1 to TRBJ2-1; weak D call: TRBD2 (6 bases). Trimming took 6 bases from V and 4 from J, leaving 16 bases between them. The CDR3 loop spans 14 amino acids. CDR1 DFQATT and CDR2 SNEGSKA come from the germline V gene (reference sequence).

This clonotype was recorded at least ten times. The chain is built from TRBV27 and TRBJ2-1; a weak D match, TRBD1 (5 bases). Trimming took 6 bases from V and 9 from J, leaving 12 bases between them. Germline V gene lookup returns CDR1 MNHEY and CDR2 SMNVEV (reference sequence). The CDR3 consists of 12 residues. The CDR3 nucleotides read TGTGCCAGCAGAGGGGAAAGCAGTGAGCAGTTCTTC. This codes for CASRGESSEQFF.

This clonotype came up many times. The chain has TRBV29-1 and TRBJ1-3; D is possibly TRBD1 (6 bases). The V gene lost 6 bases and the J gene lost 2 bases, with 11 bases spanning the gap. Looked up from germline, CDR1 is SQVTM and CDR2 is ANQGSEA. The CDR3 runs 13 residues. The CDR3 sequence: CSVSRGTGNTIYF. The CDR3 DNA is TGCAGCGTCTCCAGGGGAACTGGAAACACCATATATTTT.

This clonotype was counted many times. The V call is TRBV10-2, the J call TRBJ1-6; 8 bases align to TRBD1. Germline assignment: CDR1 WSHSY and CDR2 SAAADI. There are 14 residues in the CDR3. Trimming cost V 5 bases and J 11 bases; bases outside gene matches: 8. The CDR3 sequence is CASSSRTGYPPLHF. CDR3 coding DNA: TGCGCCAGCAGTTCCAGGACAGGGTATCCACCCCTCCACTTT.

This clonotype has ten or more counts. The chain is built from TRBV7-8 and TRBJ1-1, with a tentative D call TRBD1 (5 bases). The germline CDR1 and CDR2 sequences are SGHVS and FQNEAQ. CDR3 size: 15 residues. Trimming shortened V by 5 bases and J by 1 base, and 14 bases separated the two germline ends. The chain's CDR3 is CASSRGVEGNTEAFF. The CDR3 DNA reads TGTGCCAGCAGCAGGGGCGTGGAGGGGAACACTGAAGCTTTCTTT.

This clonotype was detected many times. CDR3 loop: CASSPPGESYNEQFF. The CDR3 DNA sequence: TGTGCCAGCTCACCCCCAGGGGAGTCTTACAATGAGCAGTTCTTC. The rearrangement joins TRBV18 to TRBJ2-1; weak D call: TRBD1 (6 bases). Germline V CDR1 and CDR2: KGHSH, LQKENI. With 3 bases removed from V and 4 bases from J, the gap between germline ends came to 13 bases. CDR3 length: 15 residues.

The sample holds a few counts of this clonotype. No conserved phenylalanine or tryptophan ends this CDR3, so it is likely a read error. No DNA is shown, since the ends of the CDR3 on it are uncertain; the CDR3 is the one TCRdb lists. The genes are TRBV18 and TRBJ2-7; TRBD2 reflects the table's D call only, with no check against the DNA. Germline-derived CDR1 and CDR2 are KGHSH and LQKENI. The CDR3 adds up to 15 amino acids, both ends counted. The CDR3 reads CASSQLIAGSPYEQY.

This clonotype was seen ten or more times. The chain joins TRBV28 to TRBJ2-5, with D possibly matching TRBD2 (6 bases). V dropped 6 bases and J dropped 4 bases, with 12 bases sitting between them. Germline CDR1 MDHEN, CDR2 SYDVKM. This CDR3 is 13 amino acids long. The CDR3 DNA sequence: TGTGCCAGCAGGCCCGGAGGGCGAGAGACCCAGTACTTC. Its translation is CASRPGGRETQYF.

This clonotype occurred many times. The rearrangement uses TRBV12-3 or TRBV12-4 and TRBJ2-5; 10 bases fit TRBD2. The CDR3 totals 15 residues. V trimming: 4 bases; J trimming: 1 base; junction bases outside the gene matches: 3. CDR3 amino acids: CASSWSGGVQETQYF. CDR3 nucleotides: TGTGCCAGCAGTTGGAGCGGGGGGGTCCAAGAGACCCAGTACTTC.

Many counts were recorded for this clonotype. CDR3 amino acids: CSVSGQGVTYEQYF. The CDR3 DNA reads as TGCAGCGTTTCGGGACAGGGGGTAACGTACGAGCAGTACTTC. This sequence joins TRBV29-1 and TRBJ2-7; 11 bases are shared with TRBD1. CDR1 SQVTM and CDR2 ANQGSEA come from the germline V gene. This CDR3 comprises 14 residues. The J segment lost 4 bases and the V segment lost 5 bases, leaving 7 bases of the junction unmatched.

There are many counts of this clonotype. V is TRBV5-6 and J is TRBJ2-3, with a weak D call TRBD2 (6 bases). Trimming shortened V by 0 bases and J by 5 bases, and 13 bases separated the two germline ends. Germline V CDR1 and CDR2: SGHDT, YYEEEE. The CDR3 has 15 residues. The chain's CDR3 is CASSLELALGDTQYF. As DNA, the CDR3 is TGTGCCAGCAGCTTGGAGCTAGCGCTGGGAGATACGCAGTATTTT. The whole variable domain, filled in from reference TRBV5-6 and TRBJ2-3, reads DAGVTQSPTHLIKTRGQQVTLRCSPKSGHDTVSWYQQALGQGPQFIFQYYEEEERQRGNFPDRFSGHQFPNYSSELNVNALLLGDSALYLCASSLELALGDTQYFGPGTRLTVL.

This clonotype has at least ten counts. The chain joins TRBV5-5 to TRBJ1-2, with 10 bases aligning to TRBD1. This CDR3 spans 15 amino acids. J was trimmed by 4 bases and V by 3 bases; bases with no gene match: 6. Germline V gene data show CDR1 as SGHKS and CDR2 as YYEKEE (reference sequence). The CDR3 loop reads CASSSGTGVSYGYTF. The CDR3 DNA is TGTGCCAGCAGCTCCGGGACAGGGGTTTCCTATGGCTACACCTTC.

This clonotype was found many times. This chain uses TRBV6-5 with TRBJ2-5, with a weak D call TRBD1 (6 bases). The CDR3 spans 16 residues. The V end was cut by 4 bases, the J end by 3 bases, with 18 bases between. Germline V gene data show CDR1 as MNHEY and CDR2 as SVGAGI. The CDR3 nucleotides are TGTGCCAGCAGTTGGGGATTAGGGTCAGGGGAAGAGACCCAGTACTTC. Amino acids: CASSWGLGSGEETQYF.

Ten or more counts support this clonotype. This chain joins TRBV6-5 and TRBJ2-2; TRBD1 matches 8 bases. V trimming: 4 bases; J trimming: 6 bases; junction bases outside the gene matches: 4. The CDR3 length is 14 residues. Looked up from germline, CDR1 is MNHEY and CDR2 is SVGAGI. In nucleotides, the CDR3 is TGTGCCAGCAGTTTGGACAGGGTAGCCGGGGAGCTGTTTTTT. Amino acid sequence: CASSLDRVAGELFF.

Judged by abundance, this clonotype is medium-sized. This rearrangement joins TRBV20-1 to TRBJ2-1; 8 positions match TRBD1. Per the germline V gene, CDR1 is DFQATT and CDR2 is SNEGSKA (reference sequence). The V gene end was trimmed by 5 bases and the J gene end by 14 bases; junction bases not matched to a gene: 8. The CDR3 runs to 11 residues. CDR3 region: CSASAGTGEFF. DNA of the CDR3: TGCAGTGCTTCTGCCGGGACAGGCGAGTTCTTC.